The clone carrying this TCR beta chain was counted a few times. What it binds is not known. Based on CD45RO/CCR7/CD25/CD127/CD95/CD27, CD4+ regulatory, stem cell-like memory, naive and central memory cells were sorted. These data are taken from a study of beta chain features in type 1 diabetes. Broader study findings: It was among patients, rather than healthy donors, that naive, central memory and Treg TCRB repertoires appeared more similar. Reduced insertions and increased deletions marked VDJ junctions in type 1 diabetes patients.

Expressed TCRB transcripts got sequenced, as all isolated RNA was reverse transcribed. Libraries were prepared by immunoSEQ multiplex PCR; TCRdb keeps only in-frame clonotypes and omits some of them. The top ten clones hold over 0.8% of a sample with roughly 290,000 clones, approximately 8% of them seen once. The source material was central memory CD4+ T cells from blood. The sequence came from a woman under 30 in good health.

CDR3 sequence: CASSGTLAKNIQYF. CDR3 DNA: TGTGCCAGCAGCGGGACGTTAGCCAAAAACATTCAGTACTTC. This chain links TRBV28 with TRBJ2-4; D is perhaps TRBD1 or TRBD2 (5 bases each). The CDR3 is 14 residues long. Germline-derived CDR1 and CDR2 are MDHEN and SYDVKM. V was cut by 6 bases and J by 0 bases, with 9 bases left in between.